This T cell receptor beta chain was sequenced in a study of cytomegalovirus exposure and HLA in healthy donors. Study results and caveats: Confirmation in vitro established that a few CMV-associated chains were specific for CMV antigens. As a later analysis showed, a missense DCLRE1C variant was linked to trimming of TCR beta V- and J-genes. Prediction of most subjects' HLA-A and HLA-B alleles by TCR beta sequences was reportedly accurate. Earlier results showed most TCR beta V segments being productive about 87% or about 30% of the time.

Trimming cost V 2 bases and J 7 bases; bases outside gene matches: 7. Germline CDR1 MDHEN, CDR2 SYDVKM. The CDR3 has 14 amino acids. Vbeta (60) and Jbeta (13) primers were used in the PCR. Measured with immunoSEQ multiplex PCR; TCRdb has only the in-frame clones, and not every one. The data show about 160,000 clones, around 80% seen once. This clone was seen more than once but under ten times. As yet, its antigen is unknown. The sequencing input was PBMCs. The TCR comes from a man aged 35 to 55 in good health and CMV-seronegative. This rearrangement joins TRBV28 to TRBJ2-7; 8 nucleotides align to TRBD2. The CDR3 bases are TGTGCCAGCAGTTTAGCGGGAGGATGGGGGGAGCAGTACTTC. Its translation: CASSLAGGWGEQYF.